This T cell receptor beta chain is from a study of beta chain features in type 1 diabetes (dated by TCRdb to 2017 to 2018). Describing the broader study: No differences in mean age, gender distribution, total cell number or subset yield were found between patients and healthy donors. Regulatory and stem cell-like memory subsets were obtained from only 8 patients and roughly 8 healthy donors, while naive and central memory subsets were obtained from all 30 or so donors. A total of 100 million to 110 million sorted cells were examined across all samples, and a strong correlation was observed between cell number per subset and RNA yield. In the study, TCRB repertoires of sorted circulating CD4+ T cell subsets from recently diagnosed type 1 diabetes patients were compared with those of matched healthy donors. The study at large found these results: Because small numbers of individuals were included in the HLA sub-analyses, any influence of HLA type on TCRB rearrangement was left unresolved. Patients with type 1 diabetes made fewer insertions and deleted more nucleotides at VDJ recombination sites, implying thymic rearrangement abnormalities. Naive, central memory and regulatory TCRB repertoires appeared to be more similar among patients than among healthy donors. Because cDNA was sequenced instead of genomic DNA, activated cells with high expression could be over-represented, although the groups did not differ in activation or CD3 levels. Shorter templates might be favored by PCR, yet because patient and control samples were amplified and corrected together, any such skew would affect both groups equally. Type 1 diabetes patients showed a moderate but significant shortening of TCRB CDR3 length in all four CD4+ subsets.

A word on this clone: Its target antigen remains unknown. Within one base of it there is no much larger clone, and no base qualities were kept.

CDR1 and CDR2 are read off the germline V gene as SGHNT and YENEEA. V is pared back by 7 bases and J by 5 bases, with 12 bases lying between the germline termini. The CDR3 goes from the cysteine to the phenylalanine over 13 residues. Of the read, only the CDR3 DNA is kept; its 39 bases are in frame from base 1. A single peripheral blood draw of around 0.11 L on average was collected from each donor into heparinised tubes. A BD FACSAria II and a panel including CD45RO, CCR7, CD25, CD127, CD95 and CD27 were used to sort naive, central memory, regulatory and stem cell-like memory CD4+ T cells. Every sorted population had a purity above 98%. Right away, PBMCs were isolated by Lymphoprep density gradient centrifugation and were stained directly, with no culture step. Samples were stained and sorted in pairs, with one healthy donor and one patient per experiment, so that batch effects were minimized. The entire isolated RNA was reverse transcribed using the High Capacity cDNA Reverse Transcription Kit, and thus expressed TCRB transcripts were sequenced. Naive, central memory and regulatory T cell samples underwent deep immunoSEQ sequencing, averaging about 3.57 million total reads per sample. Sorted cells were lysed in RLT buffer and RNA was extracted with DNase-treated RNeasy Micro or Mini kits, depending on cell number. Each cell subset was processed separately to prevent cross-contamination, with patient and healthy donor samples processed together. Using the immunoSEQ multiplex PCR, TCRB sequences were amplified from cDNA into 87-bp fragments spanning the CDR3 region. Sequencing of the amplicons was done on the Illumina HiSeq platform. Per the original workflow: PCR bias was computationally corrected using synthetic template baselines, reads within Hamming distance 2 were collapsed, and singletons that could not be merged were discarded. Reads were aligned to IMGT to assign V, D and J genes, CDR3 length, and insertions or deletions at six rearrangement sites. Within each subset, clonotype counts were normalized to the number of sorted cells before true diversity and Gini coefficients were calculated with the tcR R package. Repertoire sharing was quantified using the overlap coefficient calculated on TCRB nucleotide sequences. As a proxy for the pre-selection repertoire, out-of-frame TCRB sequences from naive cells were analyzed. TCRdb limited this immuneACCESS table to in-frame rearrangements with V and J called. A share of clones is missing; checked studies link under half to unresolved V genes, and the rest is unexplained. V, J and clone size were drawn from that table, and D and trimming were deduced from the DNA. The table for this sample lists 400,000 to 550,000 clones; roughly 11% of them were counted only once. Of the sample, over 0.04% falls within the top ten clones.

Recombination linked TRBV11-3 to TRBJ2-4; the D gene is possibly TRBD1, with 5 bases matching. This sequence was found in a woman aged 18-30 years in good health. Sequences were obtained from naive CD4+ T cells from blood. This specimen's cell subset or site label, per the study, means: true naive CD4+ T cells. The base sequence is TGTGCCAGCACCAGACAGCCTCAAAACATTCAGTACTTC. The resulting protein is CASTRQPQNIQYF.